This T cell receptor (beta chain) was documented in a study of technical replicates of blood from a few donors. Profiling relied on immunoSEQ multiplex PCR, and the TCRdb table lists in-frame clones only, not all of them. Of roughly 50,000 clones in the sample, over 90% were seen once. Germline-derived CDR1 and CDR2 are SGHRS and YFSETQ. CDR3 length: 14 amino acids. To note about this clone: One end of the junction does not line up with germline, which may come from a read error.

This chain uses TRBV5-1 with TRBJ1-4, with D unresolved. The sequenced material came from PBMCs. This sequence originates from a human donor in good health. Some clones in this sample may be carry-over from other donors' samples. The CDR3 region has the DNA TGCGCCAGCACCTTGGAGAGCCTCGAGGAAAAACTGTTTTTT. It yields the protein CASTLESLEEKLFF.